This passage covers 24 T cell receptor beta chains from one sample sequenced in a study of blood T cell repertoires in COVID-19. The protocol was immunoSEQ multiplex PCR, while the TCRdb copy is restricted to in-frame clones and leaves out a portion. This sample has 380,000 or so clones; 88% occur once, and the top ten carry roughly 2%. Sequenced sample: PBMCs or T cells enriched from blood (not recorded which). The receptors here all came from a woman between 40 and 50 years old with acute COVID-19.

The chain has TRBV29-1 and TRBJ1-1; TRBD1 matches 7 bases. CDR3 size: 17 residues. Germline V gene sequence: CDR1 SQVTM, CDR2 ANQGSEA. Trimming at V came to 6 bases and at J to 0 bases, leaving 16 bases not matched to a gene. The CDR3 is CSVESYTGDFMNTEAFF. The CDR3, as DNA: TGCAGCGTCGAGTCTTACACAGGGGATTTTATGAACACTGAAGCTTTCTTT.

This clone occurred a few times. The rearrangement uses TRBV18 and TRBJ1-5, with a weak D call TRBD1 (5 bases). This CDR3 is built from 15 residues. The germline V and J ends were trimmed by 2 bases and 4 bases, with 12 bases remaining between them. Looked up from germline, CDR1 is KGHSH and CDR2 is LQKENI. The DNA for the CDR3 is TGTGCCAGCTCACCAGGAAGGGGCCCGAATCAGCCCCAGCATTTT. This translates into CASSPGRGPNQPQHF.

The V call is TRBV6-2 or TRBV6-3, the J call TRBJ1-5, with a tentative D call TRBD1 (5 bases). Germline loops: CDR1 MNHEY, CDR2 SVGEGT. V lost 4 bases to trimming and J lost 6 bases, with 19 bases between them. This CDR3 has 16 residues. This CDR3 reads CASSSTLTVTGQPQHF. DNA for the CDR3: TGTGCCAGCAGTTCCACGTTGACAGTTACGGGTCAGCCCCAGCATTTT.

The chain recombines TRBV30 with TRBJ1-3; D is unresolved. The CDR3 covers 14 residues. The germline gives CDR1 GTSNPN, CDR2 SVGIG (reference sequence). Trimming took 1 base from V and 0 from J, leaving 7 bases between them. The CDR3 region has the DNA TGTGCCTGGAGTGGAGGCCACTCTGGAAACACCATATATTTT. Translated, it gives CAWSGGHSGNTIYF.

The rearrangement links TRBV27 to TRBJ2-3; TRBD2 agrees at 12 bases. The CDR3 is 15 amino acids. Germline V gene sequence: CDR1 MNHEY, CDR2 SMNVEV (reference sequence). V dropped 6 bases and J dropped 5; count of bases not matched to a gene: 6. CDR3 protein: CASRASGGAGDTQYF. The DNA of the CDR3 is TGTGCCAGCAGGGCTAGCGGGGGGGCAGGAGATACGCAGTATTTT.

Concerning this clone: Germline is not matched at one junction end, which may reflect a read error. The V and J genes are TRBV4-1 and TRBJ1-2; 9 bases map to TRBD1. The CDR3 totals 16 residues. Germline V gives CDR1 MGHRA, CDR2 YSYEKL. The chain's CDR3 is CASSEESNRGLYGYTF. CDR3 nucleotides: TGCGCCAGCAGCGAAGAAAGCAACAGGGGGCTTTATGGCTACACCTTC.

This chain uses TRBV6-5 with TRBJ1-1; D is unclear. With 8 bases removed from V and 3 bases from J, the gap between germline ends came to 4 bases. Germline CDR1 and CDR2: MNHEY and SVGAGI. The CDR3 has 10 residues. CDR3 coding DNA: TGTGCCAGCGGCCACACTGAAGCTTTCTTT. Its translation is CASGHTEAFF.

This clone was detected a few times. This chain connects TRBV12-3 or TRBV12-4 to TRBJ1-2, with D possibly being TRBD1 (6 bases). The CDR3 spans 13 residues. Trimming took off 5 bases at V and 7 bases at J, with 14 bases between the two ends. CDR3 in amino acids: CASSIAGAGGYTF. The CDR3 DNA sequence: TGTGCCAGCAGTATCGCGGGGGCTGGTGGCTACACCTTC.

The V gene is TRBV3-1 (or the pseudogene TRBV3-2), the J gene TRBJ1-2; tentative D call: TRBD1 (6 bases). Trimming left V 3 bases short and J 6 bases short, with 11 bases between. CDR1 LGHDT and CDR2 YNNKEL come from the germline V gene (reference sequence). The CDR3 covers 13 residues. The CDR3 is CASSQAQGHGYTF. The CDR3 DNA sequence: TGTGCCAGCAGCCAGGCACAGGGACATGGCTACACCTTC.

The count of this clone is one. The chain employs TRBV7-9 and TRBJ1-2; no definite D call. V was cut by 5 bases and J by 1 base, with 8 bases left in between. The germline V gene encodes CDR1 SEHNR and CDR2 FQNEAQ (reference sequence). CDR3 size: 13 residues. CDR3: CASSQQSNYGYTF. Here the CDR3 DNA reads TGTGCCAGCAGCCAACAGAGTAACTATGGCTACACCTTC.

In its sample, this clone was seen many times. This chain links TRBV2 with TRBJ1-1, with D unclear. Germline loops: CDR1 SNHLY, CDR2 FYNNEI. The CDR3 loop spans 14 amino acids. Between the trimmed V and J ends, which lost 2 bases and 3 bases, there was a span of 10 bases. The CDR3: CASSEYPGYTEAFF. As DNA, the CDR3 is TGTGCCAGCAGTGAATATCCAGGTTACACTGAAGCTTTCTTT.

The chain links TRBV29-1 to TRBJ2-1, with a tentative D call TRBD2 (6 bases). The CDR3 runs to 12 residues. Germline CDR1 and CDR2: SQVTM and ANQGSEA. Trimming stripped 3 bases from V and 6 bases from J, with 9 bases between. The CDR3 spells CSVDSGGNEQFF. CDR3 sequence (DNA): TGCAGCGTTGATTCCGGGGGCAATGAGCAGTTCTTC.

This chain connects TRBV6-5 to TRBJ1-4, with a possible D match to TRBD1 (5 bases). The CDR3 length is 15 residues. Trimming pared 7 bases from V and 5 bases from J, leaving 17 bases between. Germline loops: CDR1 MNHEY, CDR2 SVGAGI. The CDR3 DNA reads as TGTGCCAGCACCGAAGGCGGGGCGGGAAATGAAAAACTGTTTTTT. Translation: CASTEGGAGNEKLFF.

V gene TRBV19 combines with J gene TRBJ2-7, with a possible D match to TRBD1 (6 bases). Germline CDR1 LNHDA, CDR2 SQIVND (reference sequence). The CDR3 spans 14 residues. Trimming shortened V by 5 bases and J by 1 base, and 12 bases separated the two germline ends. The CDR3 sequence: CASSSQGRSYEQYF. In nucleotides, the CDR3 is TGTGCCAGTAGTTCACAGGGTCGGTCCTACGAGCAGTACTTC.

Here the CDR3 DNA reads TGTGCCAGCAGTTCGGACATCTTTGGGTTAACAGATACGCAGTATTTT. Translated: CASSSDIFGLTDTQYF. The V and J genes are TRBV6-6 and TRBJ2-3, with D maybe TRBD1 (5 bases). Germline lookup yields CDR1 MNHNY and CDR2 SVGAGI (reference sequence). This CDR3 has 16 residues. Trimming left V 4 bases short and J 3 bases short, with 17 bases between.

The chain couples TRBV2 to TRBJ2-1, with 10 bases aligning to TRBD1. The junction had 4 bases not matched to a gene; V was cut back by 3 bases and J by 8 bases. Germline CDR1 and CDR2: SNHLY and FYNNEI. There are 14 residues in the CDR3. The CDR3 loop reads CASSERTGGYEQFF. CDR3 bases: TGTGCCAGCAGTGAGAGGACAGGGGGGTATGAGCAGTTCTTC. Complete variable domain (other parts from reference TRBV2 and TRBJ2-1): EPEVTQTPSHQVTQMGQEVILRCVPISNHLYFYWYRQILGQKVEFLVSFYNNEISEKSEIFDDQFSVERPDGSNFTLKIRSTKLEDSAMYFCASSERTGGYEQFFGPGTRLTVL.

The chain recombines TRBV5-5 with TRBJ2-7; 9 bases align to TRBD2. Germline CDR1 SGHKS, CDR2 YYEKEE (reference sequence). V lost 1 base to trimming and J lost 1 base; unmatched junction nucleotides: 6. This CDR3 has 16 residues. CDR3 in amino acids: CASSLYSGGSSYEQYF. The CDR3 DNA sequence: TGTGCCAGCAGCTTGTACAGCGGGGGGTCTTCCTACGAGCAGTACTTC.

The rearrangement joins TRBV5-4 to TRBJ1-1; D gene unclear. CDR3 length: 13 residues. Germline CDR1 reads SGHNT; CDR2 reads YYREEE (reference sequence). V was shortened by 5 bases and J by 3 bases, with 11 bases between the two germline ends. CDR3 region: CASRGGRYTEAFF. The CDR3 DNA is TGTGCCAGCAGAGGCGGAAGATACACTGAAGCTTTCTTT.

The rearrangement links TRBV6-5 to TRBJ2-1; no clear D gene. Germline V gene lookup returns CDR1 MNHEY and CDR2 SVGAGI. The CDR3 totals 13 residues. V lost 2 bases and J 10 bases, leaving 12 bases between the germline ends. The CDR3 region is CASSYPGRLEQFF. CDR3 in DNA: TGTGCCAGCAGTTACCCAGGCCGGTTGGAGCAGTTCTTC.

Only one count was recorded for this clone. The V call is TRBV7-6, the J call TRBJ1-6, with D possibly being TRBD1 (6 bases). The CDR3 totals 15 residues. Trimming removed 5 bases at V and 7 bases at J, with 15 bases between. Germline CDR1 is SGHVS and CDR2 is FNYEAQ. The CDR3 region is CASSPAPRGNSPLHF. The CDR3 bases are TGTGCCAGCAGCCCCGCTCCCAGGGGAAATTCACCCCTCCACTTT.

The genes are TRBV6-9 and TRBJ2-5; no reliable D call. Trimming took off 4 bases at V and 1 base at J, with 7 bases between the two ends. CDR3 length equals 13 residues. From germline, CDR1 is MNHGY and CDR2 SVAAGI. CDR3 in DNA: TGTGCCAGCAGTTCACTACCCCAAGAGACCCAGTACTTC. Amino acids: CASSSLPQETQYF.

The chain employs TRBV10-3 and TRBJ1-2; D remains ambiguous. The CDR3 loop spans 12 amino acids. V shed 5 bases and J shed 5 bases, with 9 bases lying between them. Germline assignment: CDR1 ENHRY and CDR2 SYGVKD. In nucleotides, the CDR3 is TGTGCCATCAGTCCCGAACATTATGGCTACACCTTC. It yields the protein CAISPEHYGYTF.

A remark on this clone: This same CDR3 is encoded by further DNA sequences in the sample. The rearrangement joins TRBV5-1 to TRBJ1-6; TRBD1 aligns across 8 bases. Trimming took 4 bases from V and 10 from J; bases not matched to a gene: 7. The CDR3 has 14 amino acids. CDR1 and CDR2 from the germline V gene are SGHRS and YFSETQ. In DNA form, the CDR3 reads TGCGCCAGCAGCGCCGGGACAGGAAACTCACCCCTCCACTTT. Encoded protein: CASSAGTGNSPLHF.

The chain combines TRBV2 with TRBJ1-5, with D uncertain. Germline assignment: CDR1 SNHLY and CDR2 FYNNEI. With 4 bases removed from V and 1 base from J, the gap between germline ends came to 14 bases. This CDR3 spans 16 amino acids. CDR3 sequence reads: CASSGSSGESNQPQHF. CDR3 DNA: TGTGCCAGCAGTGGGAGCAGCGGTGAAAGCAATCAGCCCCAGCATTTT.